The 16 T cell receptor beta chains below come from one sample, sequenced in a study of T-cell memory formation after mild COVID-19. TCRdb analysed the 5' RACE reads with MiXCR anew, one entry per CDR3 protein. The table lists around 340,000 distinct CDR3 sequences, around 15% of them singletons. The sequenced material came from PBMCs or a T cell subset sorted from them (not recorded which). The receptors come from a young man who had mild COVID-19 (a few samples of this study predate the infection). Cell type and time point are not known.

This clonotype was counted between two and nine times. This chain links TRBV6-2 or TRBV6-3 with TRBJ2-1; 9 bases align to TRBD1. There are 18 residues in the CDR3. Germline V gene sequence: CDR1 MNHEY, CDR2 SVGEGT. Trimming cost V 0 bases and J 8 bases; bases outside gene matches: 14. DNA for the CDR3: TGTGCCAGCAGTTACTCGCGGGACAGGGTTATTAGGCAACATGAGCAGTTCTTC. Translated: CASSYSRDRVIRQHEQFF.

This clonotype was seen many times. The V and J genes are TRBV5-1 and TRBJ2-1; 7 bases align to TRBD1. With 6 bases clipped from V and 6 bases from J, the junction kept 9 bases outside the gene matches. Looked up from germline, CDR1 is SGHRS and CDR2 is YFSETQ. There are 14 residues in the CDR3. CDR3 protein: CASTAGTARNEQFF. In DNA form, the CDR3 reads TGCGCCAGCACCGCCGGGACAGCCCGCAATGAGCAGTTCTTC. The full variable domain, in which reference TRBV5-1 and TRBJ2-1 provide the parts outside the CDR3, is KAGVTQTPRYLIKTRGQQVTLSCSPISGHRSVSWYQQTPGQGLQFLFEYFSETQRNKGNFPGRFSGRQFSNSRSEMNVSTLELGDSALYLCASTAGTARNEQFFGPGTRLTVL.

This clonotype was counted only a few times. V usage is TRBV4-3 and J usage is TRBJ1-5; D remains ambiguous. The V gene's germline CDR1 is LGHNA and CDR2 YSLEER. The V end was cut by 0 bases, the J end by 5 bases, with 8 bases between. This CDR3 is built from 14 residues. The CDR3, as DNA: TGCGCCAGCAGCCAAGAGAGCACAGATCAGCCCCAGCATTTT. This encodes CASSQESTDQPQHF.

The chain links TRBV6-5 to TRBJ2-4; 7 nucleotides align to TRBD1. The germline gives CDR1 MNHEY, CDR2 SVGAGI. Unmatched junction bases numbered 11, after V lost 6 bases and J lost 9 bases. This CDR3 has 14 amino acids. The CDR3 spells CASSHDRARPIQYF. Written as DNA, the CDR3 is TGTGCCAGCAGCCATGACAGGGCTCGGCCCATTCAGTACTTC.

V usage is TRBV7-2 and J usage is TRBJ2-2; a possible D gene is TRBD1 (6 bases). Germline CDR1 SGHTA, CDR2 FQGNSA. Trimming took 1 base from V and 7 from J, leaving 7 bases between them. CDR3 length equals 13 residues. CDR3 protein: CASSLGRGGELFF. Here the CDR3 DNA reads TGTGCCAGCAGCTTAGGCAGGGGCGGGGAGCTGTTTTTT.

A few counts support this clonotype. The rearrangement links TRBV6-1 to TRBJ1-5, with D unresolved. The CDR3 is 15 residues long. From germline, CDR1 is MNHNS and CDR2 SASEGT. Trimming cost V 8 bases and J 3 bases, with 17 bases left between them. CDR3 coding DNA: TGTGCCAGCCGACAACAACCGACTGCCAATCAGCCCCAGCATTTT. It translates to CASRQQPTANQPQHF.

The genes are TRBV18 and TRBJ1-5; the D is unclear. CDR3 length: 14 amino acids. The germline V and J ends were trimmed by 4 bases and 11 bases, with 18 bases remaining between them. Germline V lookup: CDR1 KGHSH, CDR2 LQKENI. This CDR3 is CASSLVPTATSQHF. In nucleotides, the CDR3 is TGTGCCAGCTCACTAGTCCCAACTGCCACGTCCCAGCATTTT.

This clonotype was observed at least ten times. The chain uses TRBV21-1 and TRBJ2-1; the table's D call, TRBD2, has no DNA check behind it. TRBV21-1 corresponds to a pseudogene. The CDR3 spans 9 residues. CDR3 nucleotide sequence: TGTGCCGGGGAATGGGAGCGGGGGTTC. Residues: CAGEWERGF.

This clonotype was recorded a few times. This chain links TRBV5-1 with TRBJ2-7; 9 positions agree with TRBD1. With 0 bases clipped from V and 5 bases from J, the junction kept 0 bases outside the gene matches. The CDR3 is 13 amino acids. The germline V gene encodes CDR1 SGHRS and CDR2 YFSETQ. The CDR3 DNA follows: TGCGCCAGCAGCTTGGGACAGGGGGACGAGCAGTACGTC. Its protein product is CASSLGQGDEQYV.

The chain is built from TRBV4-3 and TRBJ1-3; D gene ambiguous. Germline CDR1 reads LGHNA; CDR2 reads YSLEER. The germline V and J ends were trimmed by 0 bases and 3 bases, with 15 bases remaining between them. The CDR3 spans 17 residues. CDR3 DNA sequence: TGCGCCAGCAGCCAAGATCTTATCGCTGGGAGTGGAAACACCATATATTTT. It codes for CASSQDLIAGSGNTIYF.

The chain employs TRBV5-1 and TRBJ2-1; weak D call: TRBD1 (5 bases). The CDR3 is 16 residues long. The V gene lost 0 bases and the J gene lost 3 bases, with 13 bases spanning the gap. Germline lookup yields CDR1 SGHRS and CDR2 YFSETQ. CDR3 amino acids: CASSLVAGFLYNEQFF. The DNA of the CDR3 is TGCGCCAGCAGCTTGGTTGCAGGGTTCCTCTACAATGAGCAGTTCTTC.

The chain employs TRBV11-1 and TRBJ2-7, with D possibly being TRBD1 or TRBD2 (5 bases each). The V gene's germline CDR1 is SGHAT and CDR2 FQDESV (reference sequence). The CDR3 runs 16 residues. Trimming pared 2 bases from V and 4 bases from J, leaving 18 bases between. The CDR3 DNA is TGTGCCAGCAGCTTAAGTAGATCCTGGGACGGATACGAGCAGTACTTC. Protein sequence: CASSLSRSWDGYEQYF.

This rearrangement joins TRBV7-9 to TRBJ1-4, with D perhaps matching TRBD1 (5 bases). Germline values: CDR1 SEHNR, CDR2 FQNEAQ (reference sequence). Between the trimmed V and J ends, which lost 4 bases and 6 bases, there was a span of 15 bases. The CDR3 has 15 amino acids. The chain's CDR3 is CASSSGLGDDEKLFF. CDR3 in DNA: TGTGCCAGCAGCTCAGGGCTCGGGGATGATGAAAAACTGTTTTTT. Full variable domain (remainder filled in from reference TRBV7-9 and TRBJ1-4): DTGVSQNPRHKITKRGQNVTFRCDPISEHNRLYWYRQTLGQGPEFLTYFQNEAQLEKSRLLSDRFSAERPKGSFSTLEIQRTEQGDSAMYLCASSSGLGDDEKLFFGSGTQLSVL.

The chain employs TRBV9 and TRBJ2-2, with D tentatively TRBD2 (6 bases). The CDR3 extends over 15 amino acids. Germline loops: CDR1 SGDLS, CDR2 YYNGEE. With 4 bases removed from V and 2 bases from J, the gap between germline ends came to 12 bases. CDR3 nucleotide sequence: TGTGCCAGCAGCCCACGCGGGGATAACACCGGGGAGCTGTTTTTT. Translated: CASSPRGDNTGELFF.

This clonotype was counted only a few times. The chain couples TRBV7-9 to TRBJ1-5; no clear D. The V end lost 1 base, the J end lost 6 bases, and 4 bases lay between the germline ends. Germline CDR1 reads SEHNR; CDR2 reads FQNEAQ (reference sequence). The CDR3 extends over 12 amino acids. DNA of the CDR3: TGTGCCAGCAGCTTAGAGTCTCAGCCCCAGCATTTT. It specifies CASSLESQPQHF. Using reference TRBV7-9 and TRBJ1-5 for the parts outside the CDR3, the full variable domain is DTGVSQNPRHKITKRGQNVTFRCDPISEHNRLYWYRQTLGQGPEFLTYFQNEAQLEKSRLLSDRFSAERPKGSFSTLEIQRTEQGDSAMYLCASSLESQPQHFGDGTRLSIL.

This clonotype was observed a handful of times. The V gene is TRBV7-9, the J gene TRBJ1-2; perhaps TRBD1 as D (5 bases). This CDR3 comprises 12 residues. V lost 5 bases and J 7 bases, leaving 11 bases between the germline ends. CDR1 and CDR2 (germline): SEHNR, FQNEAQ (reference sequence). CDR3: CASSPLGPGYTF. Written as DNA, the CDR3 is TGTGCCAGCAGCCCCCTGGGACCTGGCTACACCTTC.